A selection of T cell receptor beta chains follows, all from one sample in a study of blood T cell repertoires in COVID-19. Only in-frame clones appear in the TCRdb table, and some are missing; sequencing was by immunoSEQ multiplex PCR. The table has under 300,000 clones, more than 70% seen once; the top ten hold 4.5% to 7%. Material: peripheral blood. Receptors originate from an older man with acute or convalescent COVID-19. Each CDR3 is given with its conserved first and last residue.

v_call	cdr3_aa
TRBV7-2	CASSLRQPGNTIYF
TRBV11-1	CASSLRQAYTEAFF
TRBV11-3	CASSPGLAGGVTQYF
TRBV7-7	CASSLYAGHEQYF
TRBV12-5	CASGLSGMSTQYF
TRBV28	CASSRTGTQETQYF
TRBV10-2	CASSEIVDSGETQYF
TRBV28	CASSRGGFSTDTQYF
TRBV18	CASSPSPGGLGMNTEAFF
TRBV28	CASTRRGEPTSPLHF
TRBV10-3	CAISDGGPNNSPLHF